Listed below are T cell receptor beta chains from one sample, sequenced in a study of identical twins. TCRdb itself ran the 5' RACE reads through MiXCR, one entry per CDR3 protein. The table includes roughly 710,000 distinct CDR3 sequences, around 6% detected once. The sequenced material came from naive T cells sorted from blood. All receptors derive from a man younger than 30 in good health. Both conserved end residues are part of each CDR3. The D gene is left open where the match is weak. Size is omitted from some rows. Given values are once, few, many or a class for expanded clones.

D gene | CDR3 length | J gene | clone size | V gene | CDR3 protein | CDR3 DNA
TRBD2 | 14 | TRBJ2-5 | many | TRBV20-1 | CSVRLMGRAETQYF | TGCAGTGTTCGTTTGATGGGGAGGGCGGAGACCCAGTACTTC
NA | 12 | TRBJ1-3 | many | TRBV7-6 | CASSFGGNTIYF | TGTGCCAGCAGCTTTGGTGGAAACACCATATATTTT
TRBD2 | 16 | TRBJ2-3 | NA | TRBV7-9 | CASSPGTSGEGDTQYF | TGTGCCAGCAGCCCGGGGACTAGCGGCGAAGGCGATACGCAGTATTTT
TRBD1 | 15 | TRBJ1-3 | NA | TRBV5-1 | CASSPEQGSGNTIYF | TGCGCCAGCAGCCCGGAACAGGGGTCTGGAAACACCATATATTTT
NA | 16 | TRBJ2-3 | few | TRBV5-1 | CASSPWSSASTDTQYF | TGCGCCAGCAGCCCCTGGTCTAGCGCTAGCACAGATACGCAGTATTTT
TRBD2 | 13 | TRBJ2-5 | many | TRBV20-1 | CSAGGTRFETQYF | TGCAGTGCTGGCGGGACTAGGTTCGAGACCCAGTACTTC
NA | 15 | TRBJ2-1 | many | TRBV27 | CASSLSGLAYNEQFF | TGTGCCAGCAGTTTATCGGGACTGGCCTACAATGAGCAGTTCTTC
NA | 15 | TRBJ1-4 | few | TRBV27 | CASSTTAPTNEKLFF | TGTGCCAGCAGTACGACGGCTCCAACTAATGAAAAACTGTTTTTT
NA | 13 | TRBJ2-7 | few | TRBV7-8 | CASGVSWTYEQYF | TGTGCCAGCGGGGTGTCATGGACCTACGAGCAGTACTTC
NA | 14 | TRBJ2-1 | many | TRBV29-1 | CSVVGFGQGNEQFF | TGCAGCGTTGTCGGCTTCGGCCAGGGCAATGAGCAGTTCTTC
TRBD1 | 15 | TRBJ1-4 | few | TRBV7-8 | CASSGRTGGFEKLFF | TGTGCCAGCAGCGGGAGGACAGGGGGGTTTGAAAAACTGTTTTTT
NA | 14 | TRBJ2-3 | many | TRBV29-1 | CSVRGREAPDTQYF | TGCAGCGTCAGGGGGCGGGAGGCCCCAGATACGCAGTATTTT
NA | 14 | TRBJ2-1 | NA | TRBV6-2/TRBV6-3 | CASSYSVLQGEQFF | TGTGCCAGCAGTTATAGTGTCCTTCAGGGTGAGCAGTTCTTC
NA | 10 | TRBJ1-2 | few | TRBV7-9 | CASSEAGYTF | TGTGCCAGCAGCGAGGCTGGCTACACCTTC
NA | 16 | TRBJ2-3 | NA | TRBV4-3 | CASSQEAGRGTDTQYF | TGCGCCAGCAGCCAAGAGGCGGGCAGGGGCACAGATACGCAGTATTTT
TRBD2 | 16 | TRBJ2-3 | many | TRBV20-1 | CSARPGLAGGLDTQYF | TGCAGTGCTAGGCCGGGACTAGCGGGAGGTCTAGATACGCAGTATTTT
NA | 16 | TRBJ1-4 | few | TRBV7-2 | CASSLEGAATNEKLFF | TGTGCCAGCAGCCTGGAGGGTGCGGCAACTAATGAAAAACTGTTTTTT
NA | 11 | TRBJ2-1 | many | TRBV10-3 | CAITVHNEQFF | TGTGCCATCACAGTCCACAATGAGCAGTTCTTC
TRBD1 | 14 | TRBJ2-3 | NA | TRBV20-1 | CSANRGEGTDTQYF | TGCAGTGCCAACAGGGGGGAGGGCACAGATACGCAGTATTTT
TRBD1 | 16 | TRBJ1-2 | few | TRBV11-3 | CASSSIPGQEKLGYTF | TGTGCCAGCAGCTCTATTCCGGGACAGGAAAAGCTTGGCTACACCTTC
TRBD1 | 14 | TRBJ2-4 | NA | TRBV18 | CASSYLRGQNIQYF | TGTGCCAGCTCATATCTTCGGGGACAGAACATTCAGTACTTC
NA | 14 | TRBJ2-2 | many | TRBV10-3 | CAIGEGMNTGELFF | TGTGCCATCGGAGAAGGAATGAACACCGGGGAGCTGTTTTTT
NA | 18 | TRBJ1-6 | many | TRBV5-1 | CASSLGQSASEYNSPLHF | TGCGCCAGCAGCTTGGGACAGTCCGCGTCTGAATATAATTCACCCCTCCACTTT
TRBD1 | 15 | TRBJ2-7 | NA | TRBV5-1 | CASSGGTGGNYEQYF | TGCGCCAGCAGCGGGGGGACAGGGGGTAACTACGAGCAGTACTTC
NA | 15 | TRBJ2-6 | NA | TRBV27 | CASSLVPQVAGVLTF | TGTGCCAGCAGTTTAGTTCCCCAGGTTGCCGGCGTCCTGACTTTC
TRBD1 | 16 | TRBJ2-4 | NA | TRBV5-1 | CASSYTTGVVKNIQYF | TGCGCCAGCAGCTACACAACAGGGGTTGTCAAAAACATTCAGTACTTC
NA | 15 | TRBJ1-5 | NA | TRBV5-1 | CASSPGESGNQPQHF | TGCGCCAGCAGCCCTGGGGAGTCGGGCAATCAGCCCCAGCATTTT
TRBD1 | 16 | TRBJ2-1 | few | TRBV5-1 | CASSVASGQDYNEQFF | TGCGCCAGCAGCGTAGCTTCGGGACAGGACTACAATGAGCAGTTCTTC
NA | 15 | TRBJ2-5 | many | TRBV5-1 | CASRFLGDSQETQYF | TGCGCCAGCAGATTCTTGGGCGACTCACAAGAGACCCAGTACTTC
TRBD2 | 14 | TRBJ2-7 | few | TRBV30 | CAWSLAGGPGEQYF | TGTGCCTGGTCCCTAGCGGGAGGGCCAGGGGAGCAGTACTTC